This T cell receptor (beta chain) appears in the sequencing data of a study of graft-versus-host responses after intestinal transplantation. Overall study findings and caveats: GvH clones were found in recipient marrow; some appeared first in ileum or blood.

CDR3 length: 13 residues. Per the germline V gene, CDR1 is MNHNS and CDR2 is SASEGT. Trimming stripped 6 bases from V and 7 bases from J, with 16 bases between. TCRdb's copy holds only in-frame clones and misses some; the assay was immunoSEQ multiplex PCR. Altogether about 80,000 clones are present, 92% being singletons, with the ten largest covering approximately 0.73%. For this clone: What it recognizes is unknown.

This sequence joins TRBV6-1 and TRBJ2-7; D gene ambiguous. The clonotype originates from a human patient who received an intestinal transplant, so some T cells may come from the graft donor. Material: PBMCs, obtained 98 days after intestinal transplantation. CDR3 coding DNA: TGTGCCAGCAGGATTGGAAAGAATGGGGAGCAGTACTTC. Amino acids: CASRIGKNGEQYF.